Listed below are T cell receptor beta chains from one sample, sequenced in a study of T cell responses to AZD1222 COVID-19 vaccine. Measured with immunoSEQ multiplex PCR; TCRdb has only the in-frame clones, and not every one. This table has 100,000 to 150,000 clones, 90% appearing once. The specimen was peripheral blood, collected on day 0 of MenACWY control vaccination. The receptors derive from an adult in good health. Both conserved end residues are part of each CDR3. D genes are given only for firm matches. The size field is filled for only some rows; it gives once, few, many or a size class.

v_gene: TRBV7-8
d_gene: .
len: 18
abundance: .
j_gene: TRBJ1-5
CDR3nt: TGTGCCAGCAGCCTAAAGCGGGTTGGGGGCAGACTCAATCAGCCCCAGCATTTT
CDR3aa: CASSLKRVGGRLNQPQHF

v_gene: TRBV6-5
d_gene: .
len: 13
abundance: few
j_gene: TRBJ1-2
CDR3nt: TGTGCCAGCAGTTATCTCGGGGGGGCTTCCTACACCTTC
CDR3aa: CASSYLGGASYTF

v_gene: TRBV5-1
d_gene: .
len: 13
abundance: .
j_gene: TRBJ2-3
CDR3nt: TGCGCCAGCAGCATTATTAGCCGAGATACGCAGTATTTT
CDR3aa: CASSIISRDTQYF

v_gene: TRBV7-2
d_gene: .
len: 18
abundance: once
j_gene: TRBJ2-7
CDR3nt: TGTGCCAGCAGCTTACCTAGGGCTCCTAGTCCGCTGAACTACGAGCAGTACTTC
CDR3aa: CASSLPRAPSPLNYEQYF

v_gene: TRBV19
d_gene: .
len: 16
abundance: .
j_gene: TRBJ1-5
CDR3nt: TGTGCCAGTAGTAATAGGGGAGAATATAGCAATCAGCCCCAGCATTTT
CDR3aa: CASSNRGEYSNQPQHF

v_gene: TRBV9
d_gene: TRBD1
len: 14
abundance: .
j_gene: TRBJ2-7
CDR3nt: TGTGCCAGCAGCGTAGGCGGACAGGGCTACGAGCAGTACTTC
CDR3aa: CASSVGGQGYEQYF

v_gene: TRBV28
d_gene: TRBD2
len: 21
abundance: .
j_gene: TRBJ2-5
CDR3nt: TGTGCCAGCAGCCAATACCCCCCCTGGCGGGAGGCCCCTCTGTACCAAGAGACCCAGTACTTC
CDR3aa: CASSQYPPWREAPLYQETQYF

v_gene: TRBV27
d_gene: TRBD1
len: 16
abundance: once
j_gene: TRBJ1-2
CDR3nt: TGTGCCAGCAGTTTAGCCGGGACAGGGTCCGCATGGAGCTACACCTTC
CDR3aa: CASSLAGTGSAWSYTF

v_gene: TRBV4-1
d_gene: TRBD1
len: 18
abundance: .
j_gene: TRBJ2-6
CDR3nt: TGCGCCAGCAGCCTTCGACAGGGACAAAACTCTGGGGCCAACGTCCTGACTTTC
CDR3aa: CASSLRQGQNSGANVLTF

v_gene: TRBV30
d_gene: TRBD2
len: 13
abundance: .
j_gene: TRBJ2-7
CDR3nt: TGTGCCTGGGGGGGGGACGGCGGCTACGAGCAGTACTTC
CDR3aa: CAWGGDGGYEQYF

v_gene: TRBV18
d_gene: .
len: 15
abundance: .
j_gene: TRBJ1-1
CDR3nt: TGTGCCAGCTCACCAGTGGACTTATCGGGCACTGAAGCTTTCTTT
CDR3aa: CASSPVDLSGTEAFF

v_gene: TRBV19
d_gene: TRBD2
len: 15
abundance: .
j_gene: TRBJ2-1
CDR3nt: TGTGCCAGTAGGGCCCAGCGGGGGTCCTACAATGAGCAGTTCTTC
CDR3aa: CASRAQRGSYNEQFF

v_gene: TRBV4-3
d_gene: TRBD1
len: 16
abundance: .
j_gene: TRBJ1-2
CDR3nt: TGCGCCAGCAGCCAAGGGACAGGGGGCCGGGGTCGTGGCTACACCTTC
CDR3aa: CASSQGTGGRGRGYTF

v_gene: TRBV28
d_gene: .
len: 14
abundance: .
j_gene: TRBJ2-5
CDR3nt: TGTGCCAGCAGTTTATTATCAGGGGCGGAGACCCAGTACTTC
CDR3aa: CASSLLSGAETQYF

v_gene: TRBV14
d_gene: .
len: 18
abundance: .
j_gene: TRBJ1-6
CDR3nt: TGTGCCAGCAGCCAGGGATGGTGGCAGGGTGCGAGTAATTCACCCCTCCACTTT
CDR3aa: CASSQGWWQGASNSPLHF

v_gene: TRBV6-5
d_gene: .
len: 14
abundance: .
j_gene: TRBJ1-6
CDR3nt: TGTGCCAGCAGTTACGCGGGACAAAAGTCACCCCTCCACTTT
CDR3aa: CASSYAGQKSPLHF

v_gene: TRBV27
d_gene: TRBD1
len: 14
abundance: once
j_gene: TRBJ1-1
CDR3nt: TGTGCCAGCAGTTTAGCAGGGGGCTCCTCTGAAGCTTTCTTT
CDR3aa: CASSLAGGSSEAFF

v_gene: TRBV5-1
d_gene: TRBD1
len: 15
abundance: .
j_gene: TRBJ2-7
CDR3nt: TGCGCCAGCAGCTTGTACGGGACAGGGGACTACGAGCAGTACTTC
CDR3aa: CASSLYGTGDYEQYF

v_gene: TRBV2
d_gene: .
len: 15
abundance: .
j_gene: TRBJ1-3
CDR3nt: TGTGCCAGCAGTGATGGGGTGCCAAGGGGAAACACCATATATTTT
CDR3aa: CASSDGVPRGNTIYF

v_gene: TRBV2
d_gene: TRBD1
len: 12
abundance: .
j_gene: TRBJ2-2
CDR3nt: TGTGCCAGCAGTGGGGACAGTTGGGAGCTGTTTTTT
CDR3aa: CASSGDSWELFF

v_gene: TRBV3-1/TRBV3-2
d_gene: TRBD2
len: 16
abundance: once
j_gene: TRBJ2-7
CDR3nt: TGTGCCAGCAGCCCGGGGACTAGCGGGAGCTCCTACGAGCAGTACTTC
CDR3aa: CASSPGTSGSSYEQYF

v_gene: TRBV4-2
d_gene: TRBD2
len: 19
abundance: .
j_gene: TRBJ2-7
CDR3nt: TGTGCCAGCAGCCAAGATTCCACTTCGACTAGCCGAGGCTCCTACGAGCAGTACTTC
CDR3aa: CASSQDSTSTSRGSYEQYF

v_gene: TRBV24-1
d_gene: TRBD2
len: 14
abundance: .
j_gene: TRBJ2-1
CDR3nt: TGTGCCACCAGAGATGGACTAGCGGGGAATGAGCAGTTCTTC
CDR3aa: CATRDGLAGNEQFF

v_gene: TRBV2
d_gene: TRBD1
len: 16
abundance: .
j_gene: TRBJ1-1
CDR3nt: TGTGCCAGCAGACGCACCGGGACAGGGCGTAACACTGAAGCTTTCTTT
CDR3aa: CASRRTGTGRNTEAFF

v_gene: TRBV6-6
d_gene: .
len: 14
abundance: .
j_gene: TRBJ1-1
CDR3nt: TGTGCCAGCACCTACCAGGGGTGGGACACTGAAGCTTTCTTT
CDR3aa: CASTYQGWDTEAFF

v_gene: TRBV6-2/TRBV6-3
d_gene: .
len: 16
abundance: .
j_gene: TRBJ1-5
CDR3nt: TGTGCCAGCAGCCGCCCGGGCCGGCATAGCAATCAGCCCCAGCATTTT
CDR3aa: CASSRPGRHSNQPQHF

v_gene: TRBV7-8
d_gene: .
len: 14
abundance: .
j_gene: TRBJ1-5
CDR3nt: TGTGCCAGCAGCTTGCAGGGGAGCAATCAGCCCCAGCATTTT
CDR3aa: CASSLQGSNQPQHF

v_gene: TRBV20-1
d_gene: .
len: 13
abundance: .
j_gene: TRBJ1-1
CDR3nt: TGCAGTGCTAGTGGGGGGCTCAACACTGAAGCTTTCTTT
CDR3aa: CSASGGLNTEAFF

v_gene: TRBV7-6
d_gene: TRBD1
len: 16
abundance: .
j_gene: TRBJ1-2
CDR3nt: TGTGCCAGCAGCTTAGGGACAGGGGGAAGGGGCTATGGCTACACCTTC
CDR3aa: CASSLGTGGRGYGYTF

v_gene: TRBV3-1/TRBV3-2
d_gene: TRBD2
len: 16
abundance: .
j_gene: TRBJ2-1
CDR3nt: TGTGCCAGCAGTAAGCCGCTTGGGCGGGAGGGAAATGAGCAGTTCTTC
CDR3aa: CASSKPLGREGNEQFF

v_gene: TRBV6-5
d_gene: .
len: 14
abundance: .
j_gene: TRBJ2-1
CDR3nt: TGTGCCAGCAGTTCCAGGGGGGGACACAATGAGCAGTTCTTC
CDR3aa: CASSSRGGHNEQFF

v_gene: TRBV28
d_gene: TRBD1
len: 14
abundance: .
j_gene: TRBJ1-2
CDR3nt: TGTGCCAGCACATTACAGGGGGCGGGGTATGGCTACACCTTC
CDR3aa: CASTLQGAGYGYTF

v_gene: TRBV30
d_gene: .
len: 13
abundance: .
j_gene: TRBJ1-1
CDR3nt: TGTGCCTGGAGTGTATTAGCGAACACTGAAGCTTTCTTT
CDR3aa: CAWSVLANTEAFF

v_gene: TRBV29-1
d_gene: TRBD1
len: 13
abundance: few
j_gene: TRBJ1-2
CDR3nt: TGCAGCACTCACCTCAGGGGGCCCTATGGCTACACCTTC
CDR3aa: CSTHLRGPYGYTF

v_gene: TRBV7-2
d_gene: .
len: 13
abundance: .
j_gene: TRBJ2-7
CDR3nt: TGTGCCAGCAGCTCAAGCCCCCAGGGCGAGCAGTACTTC
CDR3aa: CASSSSPQGEQYF

v_gene: TRBV25-1
d_gene: .
len: 14
abundance: .
j_gene: TRBJ2-7
CDR3nt: TGTGCCAGCAGTGGTCCTAAAACAGGGTGGGAGCAGTACTTC
CDR3aa: CASSGPKTGWEQYF

v_gene: TRBV7-2
d_gene: .
len: 13
abundance: .
j_gene: TRBJ1-2
CDR3nt: TGTGCCAGCAGCTATGACAGCTACTATGGCTACACCTTC
CDR3aa: CASSYDSYYGYTF

v_gene: TRBV10-3
d_gene: TRBD2
len: 19
abundance: .
j_gene: TRBJ2-5
CDR3nt: TGTGCCATCAGTGAGGACCCGGGACTAGCGGGGGGGCAGGGCGAGACCCAGTACTTC
CDR3aa: CAISEDPGLAGGQGETQYF

v_gene: TRBV7-2
d_gene: TRBD1
len: 15
abundance: once
j_gene: TRBJ1-2
CDR3nt: TGTGCCAGCAGCTTAGTCCGACAGGGATCTAGCGGCTACACCTTC
CDR3aa: CASSLVRQGSSGYTF

v_gene: TRBV21-1
d_gene: .
len: 14
abundance: .
j_gene: TRBJ1-1
CDR3nt: TGTGCCAGCAGCGGACGACAGGGGTTCACTGAAGCTTTCTTT
CDR3aa: CASSGRQGFTEAFF

v_gene: TRBV28
d_gene: .
len: 14
abundance: .
j_gene: TRBJ2-7
CDR3nt: TGTGCCAGCAGTTTTTGGCAGGGAACCGGCGAGCAGTACTTC
CDR3aa: CASSFWQGTGEQYF